The 22 T cell receptor beta chains below were found in one sample sequenced in a study of regulatory dendritic cells for organ transplantation. TCRdb's table, derived via immunoSEQ multiplex PCR, lists solely in-frame clones and lacks some. The sample carries about 30,000 clones, 60% to 80% recorded once. The specimen was memory CD4+ T cells from blood. Specified subset: CD45RO+ memory T cells. The receptor set was obtained from a human donor in good health.

The chain employs TRBV2 and TRBJ2-7; 8 positions agree with TRBD1. This CDR3 region has 13 residues. With V trimmed by 7 bases and J by 4 bases, 6 bases remained unmatched. Germline CDR1 SNHLY, CDR2 FYNNEI. The CDR3 DNA is TGTGCCAGCACTTCGGGACAGGCGTACGAGCAGTACTTC. It encodes CASTSGQAYEQYF.

The chain uses TRBV10-2 and TRBJ1-2; TRBD1 might be the D (5 bases). The CDR3 is 15 residues long. V lost 10 bases and J 10 bases, leaving 28 bases between the germline ends. The germline V gene has CDR1 WSHSY and CDR2 SAAADI. The DNA of the CDR3 is TGCGCCACCCACGGGACGGGTGAAGGCGGAGGGGTCTACACCTTC. Encoded protein: CATHGTGEGGGVYTF.

The rearrangement joins TRBV9 to TRBJ2-3; the D is unclear. V lost 1 base and J lost 4, with 7 bases in between. CDR3 size: 13 residues. Germline CDR1 is SGDLS and CDR2 is YYNGEE. CDR3 nucleotides: TGTGCCAGCAGCGTAACGGGTGCAGATACGCAGTATTTT. This codes for CASSVTGADTQYF.

This clone came up once. The genes are TRBV6-1 and TRBJ1-4, with 8 bases matching TRBD1. The trim removed 5 bases at V and 7 bases at J, leaving 6 bases unmatched. The CDR3 contains 14 residues. Germline V lookup: CDR1 MNHNS, CDR2 SASEGT. CDR3 bases: TGTGCCAGCAGTAGACAGGGGTCCGTTGAAAAACTGTTTTTT. Amino acids: CASSRQGSVEKLFF.

The rearrangement uses TRBV2 and TRBJ1-2, with TRBD1 as a possible D gene (6 bases). The germline V gene has CDR1 SNHLY and CDR2 FYNNEI. Deletions cut 3 bases from V and 6 bases from J, with 8 bases between. The CDR3 has 12 amino acids. The CDR3 bases are TGTGCCAGCAGTGAGGAGGGGGATGGCTACACCTTC. Encoded protein: CASSEEGDGYTF.

The V gene is TRBV18, the J gene TRBJ2-1; possibly TRBD1 for D (6 bases). Per germline, CDR1 KGHSH and CDR2 LQKENI. CDR3 size: 12 residues. Trimming cost V 2 bases and J 14 bases, with 13 bases left between them. The chain's CDR3 is CASSPSDRLKFF. In DNA form, the CDR3 reads TGTGCCAGCTCACCATCAGACAGGTTGAAGTTCTTC.

The genes are TRBV5-4 and TRBJ1-1; no firm D call. CDR3 size: 15 residues. Germline CDR1 reads SGHNT; CDR2 reads YYREEE (reference sequence). Trimming cost V 2 bases and J 1 base, with 12 bases left between them. The CDR3 sequence: CASSLFLRENTEAFF. For the CDR3, the DNA is TGTGCCAGCAGCTTATTCCTTCGAGAGAACACTGAAGCTTTCTTT.

Only a few counts were recorded for this clone. The chain joins TRBV6-1 to TRBJ2-2, with no clear D. V lost 6 bases, J lost 2 bases, and 13 bases lay in between. The CDR3 has 15 amino acids. CDR1 and CDR2 (germline): MNHNS, SASEGT. CDR3 coding DNA: TGTGCCAGCAGGCCCCCCGGAGTTAACACCGGGGAGCTGTTTTTT. Translating gives CASRPPGVNTGELFF.

The chain uses TRBV6-1 and TRBJ2-4, with 10 bases lining up with TRBD1. The CDR3 covers 15 residues. V shed 7 bases, J shed 2 bases, and the junction held 5 bases outside the gene matches. CDR1 and CDR2 (germline): MNHNS, SASEGT. CDR3 DNA: TGTGCCAGCAATGGACAGGGGGAATCCAAAAACATTCAGTACTTC. Residues: CASNGQGESKNIQYF.

J is TRBJ1-2 and V is TRBV28; 10 positions match TRBD1. The CDR3 is 14 residues long. Looked up from germline, CDR1 is MDHEN and CDR2 is SYDVKM. J gave up 10 bases and V 8 bases, and 13 bases lay outside the gene matches. As DNA, the CDR3 is TGTGCCAGCGGGAGCACCGGGACAGGGGAATTCTACACCTTC. Its translation is CASGSTGTGEFYTF.

The chain uses TRBV9 and TRBJ2-7; D gene unclear. Germline values: CDR1 SGDLS, CDR2 YYNGEE. This CDR3 spans 15 amino acids. Trimming stripped 5 bases from V and 7 bases from J, with 22 bases between. The CDR3 bases are TGTGCCAGCAGTAAAGGGTCTCAGGCCACCAAGGAGCAGTACTTC. It is translated as CASSKGSQATKEQYF.

This chain links TRBV19 with TRBJ1-1; D call uncertain. Germline CDR1 LNHDA, CDR2 SQIVND (reference sequence). The CDR3 runs to 17 residues. Trimming shortened V by 6 bases and J by 1 base, and 21 bases separated the two germline ends. The CDR3 spells CASSLRRGTSSNTEAFF. The CDR3 nucleotides read TGTGCCAGTAGCCTACGTCGGGGAACGTCGTCGAACACTGAAGCTTTCTTT.

This clone has just one count. The gene calls are TRBV6-1 and TRBJ1-4, with D possibly being TRBD1 (6 bases). Germline values: CDR1 MNHNS, CDR2 SASEGT. The CDR3 length is 14 residues. V lost 4 bases to trimming and J lost 7 bases, with 13 bases between them. DNA for the CDR3: TGTGCCAGCAGTGGGACAGCAGAATTTGAAAAACTGTTTTTT. The encoded protein is CASSGTAEFEKLFF.

By share, this clone counts as medium-sized. V gene TRBV7-9 combines with J gene TRBJ2-7; 8 bases map to TRBD1. Per germline, CDR1 SEHNR and CDR2 FQNEAQ (reference sequence). With 9 bases clipped from V and 4 bases from J, the junction kept 5 bases outside the gene matches. This CDR3 has 12 amino acids. The CDR3 DNA sequence: TGTGCCAGTTCTCAGGGGGCATACGAGCAGTACTTC. Translated, it gives CASSQGAYEQYF.

This clone has just one count. V usage is TRBV6-6 and J usage is TRBJ2-7; 10 nucleotides align to TRBD2. CDR3 length: 14 amino acids. Trimming took 2 bases from V and 4 from J; bases not matched to a gene: 2. CDR1 is MNHNY and CDR2 is SVGAGI in the germline V gene (reference sequence). The CDR3 reads CASSYGTSVYEQYF. In DNA form, the CDR3 reads TGTGCCAGCAGTTACGGGACTAGCGTGTACGAGCAGTACTTC.

The V gene is TRBV15, the J gene TRBJ1-1; D perhaps matches TRBD1 (6 bases). This CDR3 has 14 residues. Germline lookup yields CDR1 LNHNV and CDR2 YYDKDF (reference sequence). V was clipped by 0 bases and J by 6 bases, with 11 bases between them. The CDR3 region is CATSRDRGSAEAFF. In DNA form, the CDR3 reads TGTGCCACCAGCAGAGACAGGGGTTCGGCTGAAGCTTTCTTT.

The chain couples TRBV27 to TRBJ2-1, with a possible D match to TRBD1 (5 bases). Trimming removed 3 bases at V and 4 bases at J, with 10 bases between. The length of the CDR3 is 14 residues. Per the germline V gene, CDR1 is MNHEY and CDR2 is SMNVEV (reference sequence). CDR3 sequence: CASSFARDYNEQFF. In DNA form, the CDR3 reads TGTGCCAGCAGTTTTGCCAGGGATTACAATGAGCAGTTCTTC.

This clone was seen only a few times. This rearrangement joins TRBV30 to TRBJ1-2; the D gene is possibly TRBD1 (6 bases). V was clipped by 1 base and J by 3 bases, with 9 bases between them. This CDR3 spans 13 amino acids. Germline V CDR1 and CDR2: GTSNPN, SVGIG (reference sequence). The CDR3 here is CAWSAGGDYGYTF. DNA of the CDR3: TGTGCCTGGAGTGCGGGGGGCGACTATGGCTACACCTTC.

The genes are TRBV9 and TRBJ2-5; the D gene is possibly TRBD1 (5 bases). CDR1 and CDR2 from the germline V gene are SGDLS and YYNGEE. V lost 0 bases, J lost 4 bases, and 13 bases lay in between. CDR3 length: 15 amino acids. CDR3 sequence reads: CASSVGQLVRETQYF. CDR3 nucleotides: TGTGCCAGCAGCGTAGGACAGTTGGTAAGAGAGACCCAGTACTTC.

In its sample, this clone was seen a few times. The J gene is TRBJ1-2, the V gene TRBV4-3; D is possibly TRBD1 (6 bases). The CDR3 totals 15 residues. Germline V gene sequence: CDR1 LGHNA, CDR2 YSLEER. V lost 1 base, J lost 3 bases, and 12 bases lay in between. Here the CDR3 reads CASSQGRGGDYGYTF. The CDR3 bases are TGCGCCAGCAGCCAAGGAAGAGGGGGGGACTATGGCTACACCTTC.

This clone has a handful of counts. The chain employs TRBV5-1 and TRBJ2-3; unclear D gene. Trimming cost V 0 bases and J 2 bases, with 7 bases left between them. The CDR3 is made up of 14 amino acids. Germline CDR1 reads SGHRS; CDR2 reads YFSETQ. The CDR3 DNA reads as TGCGCCAGCAGCTTGGATGGATTCACAGATACGCAGTATTTT. It yields the protein CASSLDGFTDTQYF.

This clone was picked up a small number of times. The chain combines TRBV5-1 with TRBJ1-2; 7 bases map to TRBD1. Losses at the gene ends were 0 bases for V and 5 bases for J; bases not matched to a gene: 4. In germline, CDR1 is SGHRS, CDR2 YFSETQ. The CDR3 runs 14 residues. The CDR3 nucleotides read TGCGCCAGCAGCTTGGAGGGGGCGTTGTATGGCTACACCTTC. This encodes CASSLEGALYGYTF.